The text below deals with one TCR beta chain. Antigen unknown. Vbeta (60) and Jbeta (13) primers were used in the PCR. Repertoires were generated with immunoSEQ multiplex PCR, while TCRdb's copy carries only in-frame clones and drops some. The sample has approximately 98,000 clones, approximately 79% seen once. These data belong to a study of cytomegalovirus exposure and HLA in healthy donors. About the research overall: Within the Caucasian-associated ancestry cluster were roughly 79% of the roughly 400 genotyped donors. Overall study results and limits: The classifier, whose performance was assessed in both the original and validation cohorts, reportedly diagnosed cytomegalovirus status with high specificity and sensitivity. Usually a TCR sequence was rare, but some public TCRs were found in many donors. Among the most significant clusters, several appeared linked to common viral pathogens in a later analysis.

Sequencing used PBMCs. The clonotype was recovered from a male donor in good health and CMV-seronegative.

The CDR3 DNA reads TGCGCCAGCAGGGGGGCGACAGGGGGCCTCGAGGAGCTGTTTTTT. Protein: CASRGATGGLEELFF. The V and J genes are TRBV4-1 and TRBJ2-2; 10 nucleotides agree with TRBD1. The CDR3 spans 15 residues. The V and J ends lost 6 bases and 10 bases, in that order; junction bases with no gene match: 11. Per germline, CDR1 MGHRA and CDR2 YSYEKL.